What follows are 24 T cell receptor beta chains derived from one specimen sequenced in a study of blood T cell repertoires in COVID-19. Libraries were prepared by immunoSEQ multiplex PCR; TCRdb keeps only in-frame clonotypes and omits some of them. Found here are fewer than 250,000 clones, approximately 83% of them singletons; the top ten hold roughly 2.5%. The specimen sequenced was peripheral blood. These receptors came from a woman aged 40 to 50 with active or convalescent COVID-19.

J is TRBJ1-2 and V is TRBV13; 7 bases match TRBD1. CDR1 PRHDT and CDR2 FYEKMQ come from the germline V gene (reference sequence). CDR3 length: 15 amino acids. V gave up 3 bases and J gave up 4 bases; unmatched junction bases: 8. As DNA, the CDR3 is TGTGCCAGCAGCTTCATAGGGGGCGGTGGCTATGGCTACACCTTC. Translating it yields CASSFIGGGGYGYTF.

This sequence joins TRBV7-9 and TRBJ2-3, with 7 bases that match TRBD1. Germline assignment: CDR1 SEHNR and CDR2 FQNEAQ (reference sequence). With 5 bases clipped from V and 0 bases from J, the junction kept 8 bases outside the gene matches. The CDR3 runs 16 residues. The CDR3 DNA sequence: TGTGCCAGCAGCACGGACAGGTCGGGGAGCACAGATACGCAGTATTTT. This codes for CASSTDRSGSTDTQYF. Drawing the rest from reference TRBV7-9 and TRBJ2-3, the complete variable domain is DTGVSQNPRHKITKRGQNVTFRCDPISEHNRLYWYRQTLGQGPEFLTYFQNEAQLEKSRLLSDRFSAERPKGSFSTLEIQRTEQGDSAMYLCASSTDRSGSTDTQYFGPGTRLTVL.

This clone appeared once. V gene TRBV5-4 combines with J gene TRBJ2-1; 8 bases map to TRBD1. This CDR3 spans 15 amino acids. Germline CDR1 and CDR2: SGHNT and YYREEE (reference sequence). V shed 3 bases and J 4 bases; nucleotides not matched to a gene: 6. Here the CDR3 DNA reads TGTGCCAGCAGCTGGGCGGGACAGGCGTACAATGAGCAGTTCTTC. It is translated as CASSWAGQAYNEQFF.

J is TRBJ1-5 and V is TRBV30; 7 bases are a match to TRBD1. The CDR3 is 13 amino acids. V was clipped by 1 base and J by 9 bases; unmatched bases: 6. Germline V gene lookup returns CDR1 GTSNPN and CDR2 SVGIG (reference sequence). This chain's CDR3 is CAWSARQGGPQHF. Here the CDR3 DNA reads TGTGCCTGGAGTGCCAGACAGGGCGGGCCCCAGCATTTT.

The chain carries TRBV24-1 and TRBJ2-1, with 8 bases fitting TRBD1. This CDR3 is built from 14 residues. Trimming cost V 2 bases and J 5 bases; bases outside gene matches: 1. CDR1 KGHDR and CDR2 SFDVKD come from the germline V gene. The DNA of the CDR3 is TGTGCCACCAGTGATTCGGACAGGGACAATGAGCAGTTCTTC. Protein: CATSDSDRDNEQFF.

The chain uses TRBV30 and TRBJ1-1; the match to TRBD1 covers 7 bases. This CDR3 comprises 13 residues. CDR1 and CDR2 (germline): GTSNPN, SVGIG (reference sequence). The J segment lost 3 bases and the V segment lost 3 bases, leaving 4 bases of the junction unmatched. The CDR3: CAWSKTGDTEAFF. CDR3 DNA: TGTGCCTGGAGCAAAACAGGGGACACTGAAGCTTTCTTT.

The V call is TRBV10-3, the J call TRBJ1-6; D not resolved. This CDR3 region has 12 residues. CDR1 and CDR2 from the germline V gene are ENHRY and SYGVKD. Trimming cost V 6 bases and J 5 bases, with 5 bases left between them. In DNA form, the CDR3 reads TGTGCCATCAGGGGAGATAATTCACCCCTCCACTTT. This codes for CAIRGDNSPLHF.

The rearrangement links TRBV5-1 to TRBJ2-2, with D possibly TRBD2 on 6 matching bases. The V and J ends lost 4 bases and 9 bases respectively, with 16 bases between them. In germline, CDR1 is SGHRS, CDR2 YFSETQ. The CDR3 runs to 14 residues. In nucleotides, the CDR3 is TGCGCCAGCAGCCCCTTATCGGGAGTCCGGGAGCTGTTTTTT. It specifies CASSPLSGVRELFF.

Here the CDR3 DNA reads TGTGCCTGGAACGCTATCTATGGCTACACCTTC. Translation: CAWNAIYGYTF. The V call is TRBV30, the J call TRBJ1-2; D is unclear. V shed 4 bases and J shed 4 bases, with 7 bases lying between them. The CDR3 is 11 amino acids. Germline CDR1 reads GTSNPN; CDR2 reads SVGIG (reference sequence).

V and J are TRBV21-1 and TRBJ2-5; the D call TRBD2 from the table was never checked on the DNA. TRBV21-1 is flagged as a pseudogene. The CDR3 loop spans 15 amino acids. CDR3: CASRKETADQETQYF. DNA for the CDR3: TGTGCCAGCAGGAAGGAGACGGCGGACCAAGAGACCCAGTACTTC.

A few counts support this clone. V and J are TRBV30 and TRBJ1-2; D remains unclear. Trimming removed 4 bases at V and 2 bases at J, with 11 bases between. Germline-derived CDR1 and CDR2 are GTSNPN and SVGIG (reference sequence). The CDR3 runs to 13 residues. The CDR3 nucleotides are TGTGCCTGGAAGGAGAGGCGGAACTATGGCTACACCTTC. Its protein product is CAWKERRNYGYTF.

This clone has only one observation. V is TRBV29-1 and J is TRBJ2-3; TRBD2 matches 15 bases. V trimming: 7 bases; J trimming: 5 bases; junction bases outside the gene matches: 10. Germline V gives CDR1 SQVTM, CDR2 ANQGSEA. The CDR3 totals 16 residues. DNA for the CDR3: TGCAGCGGAACCGGGACTAGCGGGGGGAAGAGAGATACGCAGTATTTT. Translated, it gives CSGTGTSGGKRDTQYF.

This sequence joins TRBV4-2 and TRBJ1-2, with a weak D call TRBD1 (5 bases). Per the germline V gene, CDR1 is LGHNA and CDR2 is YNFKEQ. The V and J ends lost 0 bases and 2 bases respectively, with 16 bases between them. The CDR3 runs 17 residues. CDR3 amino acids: CASSQDVHADKNYGYTF. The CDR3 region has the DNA TGTGCCAGCAGCCAAGATGTACACGCGGACAAAAACTATGGCTACACCTTC.

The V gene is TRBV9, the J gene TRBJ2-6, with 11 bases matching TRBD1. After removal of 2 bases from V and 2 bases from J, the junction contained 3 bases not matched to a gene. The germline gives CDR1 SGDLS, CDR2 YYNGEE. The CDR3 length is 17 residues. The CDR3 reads CASSVGDRGAGANVLTF. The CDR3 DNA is TGTGCCAGCAGCGTTGGGGACAGGGGGGCTGGGGCCAACGTCCTGACTTTC.

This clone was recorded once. For the CDR3, the DNA is TGTGCCAGCAGCTCCGGGACAGTATCCTTCCTAGCCAAAAACATTCAGTACTTC. This translates into CASSSGTVSFLAKNIQYF. The V call is TRBV9, the J call TRBJ2-4, with 7 bases fitting TRBD1. CDR1 and CDR2 (germline): SGDLS, YYNGEE. The CDR3 loop spans 18 amino acids. With V trimmed by 4 bases and J by 0 bases, 13 bases remained unmatched.

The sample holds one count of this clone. The CDR3 protein is CASSPRPSTGLSGANVLTF. The CDR3 nucleotides are TGTGCCAGCAGCCCCCGTCCCAGTACAGGGCTCTCTGGGGCCAACGTCCTGACTTTC. The V call is TRBV9, the J call TRBJ2-6, with D possibly TRBD1 on 6 matching bases. The length of the CDR3 is 19 residues. V was clipped by 4 bases and J by 0 bases, with 20 bases between them. Looked up from germline, CDR1 is SGDLS and CDR2 is YYNGEE.

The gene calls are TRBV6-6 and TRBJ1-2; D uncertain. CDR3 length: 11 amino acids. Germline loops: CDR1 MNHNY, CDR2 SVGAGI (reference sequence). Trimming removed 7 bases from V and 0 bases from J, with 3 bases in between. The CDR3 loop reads CASTTNYGYTF. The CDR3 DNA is TGTGCCAGCACCACTAACTATGGCTACACCTTC.

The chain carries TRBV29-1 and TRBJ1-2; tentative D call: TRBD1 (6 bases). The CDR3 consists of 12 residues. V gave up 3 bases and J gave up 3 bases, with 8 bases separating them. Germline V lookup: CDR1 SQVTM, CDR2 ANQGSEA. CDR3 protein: CSVDQGHYGYTF. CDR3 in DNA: TGCAGCGTTGACCAGGGGCACTATGGCTACACCTTC.

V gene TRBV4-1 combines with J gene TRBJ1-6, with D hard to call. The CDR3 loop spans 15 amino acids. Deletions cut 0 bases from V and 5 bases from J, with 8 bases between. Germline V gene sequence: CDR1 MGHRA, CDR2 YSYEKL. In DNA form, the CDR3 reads TGCGCCAGCAGCCAAGATAGAGGCAATAATTCACCCCTCCACTTT. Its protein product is CASSQDRGNNSPLHF.

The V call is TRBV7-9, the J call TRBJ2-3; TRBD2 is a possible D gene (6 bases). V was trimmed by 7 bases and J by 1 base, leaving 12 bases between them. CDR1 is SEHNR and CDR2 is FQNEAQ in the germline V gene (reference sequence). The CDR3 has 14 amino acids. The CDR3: CASIGGIGTDTQYF. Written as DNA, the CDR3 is TGTGCCAGCATTGGCGGGATTGGCACAGATACGCAGTATTTT.

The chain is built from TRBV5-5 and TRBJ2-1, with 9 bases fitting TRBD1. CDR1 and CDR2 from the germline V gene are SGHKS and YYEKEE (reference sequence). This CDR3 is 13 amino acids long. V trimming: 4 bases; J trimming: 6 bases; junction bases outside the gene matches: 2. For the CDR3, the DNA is TGTGCCAGCAGCCGGGACAGGGTCAATGAGCAGTTCTTC. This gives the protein CASSRDRVNEQFF. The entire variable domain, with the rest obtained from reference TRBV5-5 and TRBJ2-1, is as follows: DAGVTQSPTHLIKTRGQQVTLRCSPISGHKSVSWYQQVLGQGPQFIFQYYEKEERGRGNFPDRFSARQFPNYSSELNVNALLLGDSALYLCASSRDRVNEQFFGPGTRLTVL.

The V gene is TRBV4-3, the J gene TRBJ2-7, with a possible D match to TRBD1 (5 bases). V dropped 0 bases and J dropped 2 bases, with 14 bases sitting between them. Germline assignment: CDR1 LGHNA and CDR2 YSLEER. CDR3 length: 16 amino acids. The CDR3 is CASSQEWGTLTYEQYF. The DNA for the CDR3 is TGCGCCAGCAGCCAAGAATGGGGCACTCTCACCTACGAGCAGTACTTC.

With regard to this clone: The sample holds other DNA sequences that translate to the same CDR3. CDR3 loop: CASSGSGAYNEQFF. DNA of the CDR3: TGTGCCAGCAGTGGTAGCGGGGCATACAATGAGCAGTTCTTC. The chain employs TRBV2 and TRBJ2-1; TRBD2 aligns across 8 bases. CDR1 is SNHLY, CDR2 FYNNEI, per germline. J was trimmed by 4 bases and V by 4 bases; bases with no gene match: 3. The CDR3 loop spans 14 amino acids. Using reference TRBV2 and TRBJ2-1 for the parts outside the CDR3, the full variable domain is EPEVTQTPSHQVTQMGQEVILRCVPISNHLYFYWYRQILGQKVEFLVSFYNNEISEKSEIFDDQFSVERPDGSNFTLKIRSTKLEDSAMYFCASSGSGAYNEQFFGPGTRLTVL.

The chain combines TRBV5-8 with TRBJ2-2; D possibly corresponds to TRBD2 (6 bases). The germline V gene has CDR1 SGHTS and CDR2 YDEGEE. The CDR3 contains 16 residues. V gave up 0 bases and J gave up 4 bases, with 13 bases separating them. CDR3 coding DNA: TGTGCCAGCAGCTTGGGAGCAGGGCGGGGCACCGGGGAGCTGTTTTTT. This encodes CASSLGAGRGTGELFF.